This T cell receptor beta chain is from a study of blood T cells in healthy people across ages. Across the whole study: About one barcoded beta molecule per two T cells was the capture yield of template switching.

This clonotype was counted only a few times. No antigen is known for it. A second PCR of about 7 to 11 cycles used a sample-barcoded 5' primer and a J-beta primer mix. TCRdb re-derived calls from the 5' RACE reads in MiXCR, one entry per CDR3 protein. The data hold around 1.5 million distinct CDR3 sequences, with 30% to 35% observed a single time. General study results and limits: Long-lived donors carried more naive CD4+ cells and greater diversity than aged donors. Per million T cells, TCR beta diversity dropped roughly linearly as age increased.

Trimming shortened V by 3 bases and J by 5 bases, and 13 bases separated the two germline ends. The germline CDR1 and CDR2 sequences are KGHSH and LQKENI. The CDR3 is 15 residues long. The gene calls are TRBV18 and TRBJ1-4; D possibly corresponds to TRBD1 (6 bases). The sequence came from a woman in her thirties in good health. Input material: blood. CDR3 bases: TGTGCCAGCTCACCCCGGACAGTGAACAATGAAAAACTGTTTTTT. Residues: CASSPRTVNNEKLFF.